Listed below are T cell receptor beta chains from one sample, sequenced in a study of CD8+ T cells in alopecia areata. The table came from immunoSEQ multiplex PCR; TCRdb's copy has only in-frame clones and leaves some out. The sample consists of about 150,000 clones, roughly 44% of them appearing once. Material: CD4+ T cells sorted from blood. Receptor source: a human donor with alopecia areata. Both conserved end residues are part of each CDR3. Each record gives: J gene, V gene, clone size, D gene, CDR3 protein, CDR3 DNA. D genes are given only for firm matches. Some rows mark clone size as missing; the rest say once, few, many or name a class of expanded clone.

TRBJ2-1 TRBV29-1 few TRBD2 CTGSGSGNEQFF TGCACTGGTAGCGGGAGTGGAAATGAGCAGTTCTTC
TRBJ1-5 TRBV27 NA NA CASSSPPGREGIQPQHF TGTGCCAGCAGTTCCCCCCCGGGCCGCGAGGGAATACAGCCCCAGCATTTT
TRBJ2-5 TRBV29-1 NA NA CSVETRELAQYF TGCAGCGTTGAAACACGGGAGCTGGCCCAGTACTTC
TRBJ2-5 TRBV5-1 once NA CASSFSGQETQYF TGCGCCAGCAGCTTTAGCGGACAAGAGACCCAGTACTTC
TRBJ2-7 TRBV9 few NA CASSAEPTRPYEQYF TGTGCCAGCAGCGCGGAACCGACTAGGCCCTACGAGCAGTACTTC
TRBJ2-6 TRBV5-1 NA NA CASSLTDWSGANVLTF TGCGCCAGCAGCTTGACAGATTGGTCTGGGGCCAACGTCCTGACTTTC
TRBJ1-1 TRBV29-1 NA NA CSVEKGRGPRSTEAFF TGCAGCGTTGAAAAGGGGCGAGGGCCCCGAAGCACTGAAGCTTTCTTT
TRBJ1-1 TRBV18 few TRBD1 CASSQSSSGTENTEAFF TGTGCCAGCTCACAATCCTCCTCGGGGACAGAGAACACTGAAGCTTTCTTT
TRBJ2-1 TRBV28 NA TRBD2 CASRYHSGRGNEQFF TGTGCCAGCAGGTACCATAGCGGGAGGGGCAATGAGCAGTTCTTC
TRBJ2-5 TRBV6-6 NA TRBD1 CASGPGTGRETQYF TGTGCCAGCGGACCAGGGACAGGGAGAGAGACCCAGTACTTC
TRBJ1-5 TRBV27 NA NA CASRRGADSNQPQHF TGTGCCAGCAGGAGGGGCGCGGATAGCAATCAGCCCCAGCATTTT